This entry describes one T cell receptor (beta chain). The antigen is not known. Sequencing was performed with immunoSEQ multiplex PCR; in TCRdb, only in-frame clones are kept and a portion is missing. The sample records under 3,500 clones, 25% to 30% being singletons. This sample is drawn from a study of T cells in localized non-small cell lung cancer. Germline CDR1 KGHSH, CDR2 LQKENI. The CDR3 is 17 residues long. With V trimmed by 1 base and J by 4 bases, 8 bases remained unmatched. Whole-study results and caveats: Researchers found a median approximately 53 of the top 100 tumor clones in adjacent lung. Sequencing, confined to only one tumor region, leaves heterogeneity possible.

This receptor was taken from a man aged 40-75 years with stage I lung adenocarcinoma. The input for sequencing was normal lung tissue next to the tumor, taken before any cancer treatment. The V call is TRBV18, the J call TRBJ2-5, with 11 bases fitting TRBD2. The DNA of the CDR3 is TGTGCCAGCTCACCACAGGGTCTAGCGGGAGGACGAGAGACCCAGTACTTC. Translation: CASSPQGLAGGRETQYF.